Listed below are T cell receptor beta chains from one sample, sequenced in a study of T-cell reconstitution after alpha-beta-depleted transplantation in children. Using its own MiXCR run on the PCR reads, TCRdb lists one record per CDR3 protein. The sample holds around 490,000 distinct CDR3 sequences, 11% seen once. Sample: PBMCs, mostly from graft donor cells, taken 180 days after TCRalphabeta/CD19-depleted stem cell transplant. Receptor source: a female patient between 2 and 15 years old who had a stem cell transplant for aplastic anemia, so the T cells may come from the graft donor. Each CDR3 is given with its conserved first and last residue. D genes are given only for firm matches. Expanded clones get a size class; other rows say once, few or many, or leave the size out.

TRBV29-1,TRBD1,TRBJ1-1,few,CSVVGRWDRGISNTEAFF,TGCAGCGTTGTTGGGCGCTGGGACAGGGGTATATCGAACACTGAAGCTTTCTTT
TRBV7-2,TRBD1,TRBJ2-1,many,CASRLTGGNGEQFF,TGTGCCAGCAGGTTGACAGGGGGTAATGGTGAGCAGTTCTTC
TRBV12-5,-,TRBJ2-4,-,CASGTLARGKNIQYF,TGTGCTAGTGGCACACTAGCTCGGGGTAAAAACATTCAGTACTTC
TRBV6-5,TRBD1,TRBJ1-2,-,CASSYFPTGGVDYGYTF,TGTGCCAGCAGTTACTTTCCAACAGGGGGCGTTGACTATGGCTACACCTTC
TRBV7-2,-,TRBJ2-7,-,CASSHASLTGEQYF,TGTGCCAGCAGCCACGCTAGCCTTACTGGCGAGCAGTACTTC
TRBV20-1,TRBD2,TRBJ2-3,-,CSASRLAGGDSGADTQYF,TGCAGTGCTTCTCGTCTAGCGGGGGGGGACTCAGGAGCAGATACGCAGTATTTT
TRBV28,-,TRBJ1-5,-,CASSPYRVDQPQHF,TGTGCCAGCAGTCCATACAGGGTGGACCAGCCCCAGCATTTT
TRBV28,-,TRBJ2-7,-,CASSPHAGGPAYEQYF,TGTGCCAGCAGTCCCCATGCCGGGGGCCCTGCCTACGAGCAGTACTTC
TRBV20-1,TRBD2,TRBJ2-7,few,CSAREGGRGEQYF,TGCAGTGCTAGAGAAGGCGGGAGGGGTGAGCAGTACTTC
TRBV19,-,TRBJ1-1,few,CASETSGSTEAFF,TGTGCCAGCGAAACCTCGGGGAGCACTGAAGCTTTCTTT
TRBV12-3/TRBV12-4,-,TRBJ1-6,many,CASRPRGRDNSPLHF,TGTGCCAGCAGGCCTAGGGGACGGGATAATTCACCCCTCCACTTT
TRBV11-3,-,TRBJ2-1,-,CASSFHYEQFF,TGTGCCAGCAGCTTTCACTATGAGCAGTTCTTC
TRBV4-1,-,TRBJ2-1,-,CASSQAGAFYNEQFF,TGCGCCAGCAGCCAAGCAGGGGCCTTCTACAATGAGCAGTTCTTC
TRBV29-1,-,TRBJ2-1,few,CSVEPGRDTYNEQFF,TGCAGCGTTGAACCGGGGAGGGACACGTACAATGAGCAGTTCTTC